The sample holds a few counts of the clone carrying this TCR beta chain. From the 5' RACE reads, TCRdb called clonotypes with MiXCR, one entry per CDR3 protein. Among tens of thousands of distinct CDR3 sequences listed, approximately 15% were seen once. These data are taken from a study of HIV-infected patients and healthy controls. The CDR3 is 15 residues long. Germline lookup yields CDR1 ENHRY and CDR2 SYGVKD. The trim removed 8 bases at V and 3 bases at J, leaving 7 bases unmatched. This sequence was found in a human donor in good health. The sequenced sample consisted of CD4+ T cells from blood. V is TRBV10-3 and J is TRBJ2-1; 10 nucleotides match TRBD2. CDR3 loop: CAIGSLAGNYNEQFF. The CDR3 DNA is TGTGCCATCGGGTCACTAGCGGGGAACTACAATGAGCAGTTCTTC.